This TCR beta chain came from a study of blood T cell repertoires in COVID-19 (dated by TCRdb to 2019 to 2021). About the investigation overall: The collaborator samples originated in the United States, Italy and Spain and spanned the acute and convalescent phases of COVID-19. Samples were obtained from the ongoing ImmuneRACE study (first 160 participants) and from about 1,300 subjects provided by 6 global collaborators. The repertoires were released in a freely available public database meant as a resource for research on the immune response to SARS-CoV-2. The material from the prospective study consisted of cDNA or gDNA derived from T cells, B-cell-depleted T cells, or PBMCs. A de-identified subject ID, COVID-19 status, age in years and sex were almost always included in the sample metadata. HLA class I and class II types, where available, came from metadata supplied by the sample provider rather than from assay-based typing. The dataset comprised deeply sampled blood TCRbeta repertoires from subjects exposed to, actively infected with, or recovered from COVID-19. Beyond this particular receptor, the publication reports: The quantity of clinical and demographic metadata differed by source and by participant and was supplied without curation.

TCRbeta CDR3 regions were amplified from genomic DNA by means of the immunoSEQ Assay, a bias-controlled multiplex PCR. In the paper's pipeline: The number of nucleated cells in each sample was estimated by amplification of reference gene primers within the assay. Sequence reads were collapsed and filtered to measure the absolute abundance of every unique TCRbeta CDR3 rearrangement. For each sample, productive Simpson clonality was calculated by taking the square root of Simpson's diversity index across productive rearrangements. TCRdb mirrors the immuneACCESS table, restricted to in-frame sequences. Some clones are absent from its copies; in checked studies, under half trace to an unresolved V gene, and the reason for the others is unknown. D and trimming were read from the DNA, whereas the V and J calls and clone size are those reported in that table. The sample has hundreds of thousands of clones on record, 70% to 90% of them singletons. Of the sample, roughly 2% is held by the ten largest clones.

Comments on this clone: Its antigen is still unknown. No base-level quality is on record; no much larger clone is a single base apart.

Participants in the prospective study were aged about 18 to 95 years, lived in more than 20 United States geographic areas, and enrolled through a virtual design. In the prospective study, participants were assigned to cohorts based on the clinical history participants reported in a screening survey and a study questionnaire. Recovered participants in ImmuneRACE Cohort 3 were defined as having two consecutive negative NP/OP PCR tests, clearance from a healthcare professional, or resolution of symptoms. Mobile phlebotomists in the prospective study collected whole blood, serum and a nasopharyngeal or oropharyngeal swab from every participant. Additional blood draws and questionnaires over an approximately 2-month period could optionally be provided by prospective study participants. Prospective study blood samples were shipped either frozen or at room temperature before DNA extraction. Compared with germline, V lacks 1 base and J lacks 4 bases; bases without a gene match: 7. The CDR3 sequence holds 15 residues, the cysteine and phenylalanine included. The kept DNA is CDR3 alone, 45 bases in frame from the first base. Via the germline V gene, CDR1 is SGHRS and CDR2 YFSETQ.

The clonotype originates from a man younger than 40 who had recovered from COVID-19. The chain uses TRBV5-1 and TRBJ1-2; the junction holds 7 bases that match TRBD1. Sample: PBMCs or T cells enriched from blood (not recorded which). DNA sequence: TGCGCCAGCAGCTTGACCGGGACAGCTATCTATGGCTACACCTTC. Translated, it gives CASSLTGTAIYGYTF.